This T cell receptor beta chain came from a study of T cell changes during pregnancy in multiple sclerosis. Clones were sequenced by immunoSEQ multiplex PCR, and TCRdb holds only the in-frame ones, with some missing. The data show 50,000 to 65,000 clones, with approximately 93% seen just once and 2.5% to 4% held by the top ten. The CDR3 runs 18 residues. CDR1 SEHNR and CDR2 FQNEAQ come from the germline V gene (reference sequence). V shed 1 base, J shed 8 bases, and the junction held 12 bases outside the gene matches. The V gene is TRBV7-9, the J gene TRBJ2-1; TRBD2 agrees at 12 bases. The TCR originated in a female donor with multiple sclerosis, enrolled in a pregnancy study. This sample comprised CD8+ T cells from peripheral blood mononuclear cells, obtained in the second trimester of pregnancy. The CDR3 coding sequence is TGTGCCAGCAGCTTAGAGTCTAGCGGGAGGGCCCGGGCCTATGAGCAGTTCTTC. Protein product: CASSLESSGRARAYEQFF.